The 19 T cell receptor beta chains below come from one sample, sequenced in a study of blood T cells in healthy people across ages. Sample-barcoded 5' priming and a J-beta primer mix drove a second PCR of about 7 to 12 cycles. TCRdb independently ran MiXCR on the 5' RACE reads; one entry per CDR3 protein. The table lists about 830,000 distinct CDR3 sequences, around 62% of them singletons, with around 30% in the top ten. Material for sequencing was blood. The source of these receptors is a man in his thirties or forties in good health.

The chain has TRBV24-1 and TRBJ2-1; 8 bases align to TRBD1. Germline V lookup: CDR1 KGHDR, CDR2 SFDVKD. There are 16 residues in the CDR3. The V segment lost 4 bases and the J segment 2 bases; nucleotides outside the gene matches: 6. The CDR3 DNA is TGTGCCACCAGTGACTCGACAGGGGTAGCCTACAATGAGCAGTTCTTC. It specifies CATSDSTGVAYNEQFF.

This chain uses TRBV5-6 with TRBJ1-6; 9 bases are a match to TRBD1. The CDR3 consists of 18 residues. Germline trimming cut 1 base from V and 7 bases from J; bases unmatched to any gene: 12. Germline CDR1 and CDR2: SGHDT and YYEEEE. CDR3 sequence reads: CASSLFGLTGGENSPLHF. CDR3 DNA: TGTGCCAGCAGCTTGTTCGGTCTGACAGGGGGAGAAAATTCACCCCTCCACTTT. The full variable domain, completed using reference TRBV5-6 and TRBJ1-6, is DAGVTQSPTHLIKTRGQQVTLRCSPKSGHDTVSWYQQALGQGPQFIFQYYEEEERQRGNFPDRFSGHQFPNYSSELNVNALLLGDSALYLCASSLFGLTGGENSPLHFGNGTRLTVT.

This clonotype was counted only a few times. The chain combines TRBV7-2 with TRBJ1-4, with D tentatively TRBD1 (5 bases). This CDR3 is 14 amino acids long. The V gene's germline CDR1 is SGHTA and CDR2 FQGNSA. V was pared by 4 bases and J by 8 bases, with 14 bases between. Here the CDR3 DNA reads TGTGCCAGCAGCTCCGACGCCAACAGGGAAAAACTGTTTTTT. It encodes CASSSDANREKLFF.

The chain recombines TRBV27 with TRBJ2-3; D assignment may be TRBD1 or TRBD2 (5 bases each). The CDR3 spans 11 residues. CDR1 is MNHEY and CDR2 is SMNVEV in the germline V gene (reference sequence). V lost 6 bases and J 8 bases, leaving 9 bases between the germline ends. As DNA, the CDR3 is TGTGCCAGCAGGACCGGGACTACGCAGTATTTT. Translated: CASRTGTTQYF.

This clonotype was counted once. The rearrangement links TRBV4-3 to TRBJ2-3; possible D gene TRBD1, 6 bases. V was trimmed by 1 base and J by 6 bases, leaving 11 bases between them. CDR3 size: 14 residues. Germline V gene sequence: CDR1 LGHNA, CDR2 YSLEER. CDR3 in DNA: TGCGCCAGCAGCCAAGTCGAGGGGGTGGATACGCAGTATTTT. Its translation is CASSQVEGVDTQYF.

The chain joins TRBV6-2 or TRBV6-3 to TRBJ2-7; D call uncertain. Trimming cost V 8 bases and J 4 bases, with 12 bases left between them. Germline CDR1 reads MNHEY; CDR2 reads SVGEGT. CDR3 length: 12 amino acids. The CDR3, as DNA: TGTGCCAGCGGGATAGGACGGTACGAGCAGTACTTC. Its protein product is CASGIGRYEQYF.

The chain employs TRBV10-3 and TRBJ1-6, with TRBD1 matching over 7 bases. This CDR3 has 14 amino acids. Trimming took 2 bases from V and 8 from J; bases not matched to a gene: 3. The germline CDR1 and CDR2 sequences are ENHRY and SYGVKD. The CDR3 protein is CAISERGGDSPLHF. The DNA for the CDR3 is TGTGCCATCAGTGAGCGAGGGGGCGATTCACCCCTCCACTTT.

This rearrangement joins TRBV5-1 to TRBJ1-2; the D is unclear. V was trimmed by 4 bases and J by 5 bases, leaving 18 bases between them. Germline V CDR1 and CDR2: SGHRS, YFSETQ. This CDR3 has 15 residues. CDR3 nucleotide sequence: TGCGCCAGCAGCGATGGCGAAACAGTGGCTTATGGCTACACCTTC. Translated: CASSDGETVAYGYTF.

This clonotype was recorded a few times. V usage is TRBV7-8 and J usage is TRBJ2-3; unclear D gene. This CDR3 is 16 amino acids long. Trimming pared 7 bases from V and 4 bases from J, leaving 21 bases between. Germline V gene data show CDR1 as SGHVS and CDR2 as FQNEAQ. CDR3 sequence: CASTLFSESSADTQYF. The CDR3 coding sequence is TGTGCCAGCACCCTATTCAGTGAGAGTTCAGCAGATACGCAGTATTTT.

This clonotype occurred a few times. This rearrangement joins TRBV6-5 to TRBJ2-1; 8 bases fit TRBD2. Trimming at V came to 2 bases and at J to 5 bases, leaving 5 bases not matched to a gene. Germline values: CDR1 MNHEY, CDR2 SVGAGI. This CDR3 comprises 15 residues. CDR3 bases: TGTGCCAGCAGTTACGGTAGCGGGGCTAACAATGAGCAGTTCTTC. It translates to CASSYGSGANNEQFF.

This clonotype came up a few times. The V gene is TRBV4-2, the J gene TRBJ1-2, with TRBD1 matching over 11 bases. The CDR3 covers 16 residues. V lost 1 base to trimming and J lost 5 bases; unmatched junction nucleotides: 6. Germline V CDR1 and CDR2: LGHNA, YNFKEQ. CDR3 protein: CASSQGRTGGAYGYTF. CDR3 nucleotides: TGTGCCAGCAGCCAAGGGCGGACAGGGGGCGCTTATGGCTACACCTTC.

This CDR3 reads CATSRDFSTGGSNEQYF. CDR3 bases: TGTGCCACCAGCAGAGATTTTAGTACGGGGGGATCAAATGAGCAGTACTTC. The chain combines TRBV15 with TRBJ2-5; 7 nucleotides match TRBD2. The trim removed 0 bases at V and 11 bases at J, leaving 18 bases unmatched. CDR3 length equals 17 residues. Germline loops: CDR1 LNHNV, CDR2 YYDKDF (reference sequence).

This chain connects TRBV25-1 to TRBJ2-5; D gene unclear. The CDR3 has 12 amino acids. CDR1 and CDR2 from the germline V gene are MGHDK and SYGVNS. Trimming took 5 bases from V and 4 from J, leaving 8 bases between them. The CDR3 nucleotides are TGTGCCAGCAGTCACAACCCAGAGACCCAGTACTTC. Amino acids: CASSHNPETQYF.

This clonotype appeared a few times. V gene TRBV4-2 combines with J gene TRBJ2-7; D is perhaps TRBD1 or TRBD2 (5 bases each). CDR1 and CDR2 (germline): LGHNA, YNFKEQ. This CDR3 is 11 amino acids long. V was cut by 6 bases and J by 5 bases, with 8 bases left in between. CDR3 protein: CASSQGHEQYF. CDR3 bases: TGTGCCAGCAGTCAGGGACACGAGCAGTACTTC.

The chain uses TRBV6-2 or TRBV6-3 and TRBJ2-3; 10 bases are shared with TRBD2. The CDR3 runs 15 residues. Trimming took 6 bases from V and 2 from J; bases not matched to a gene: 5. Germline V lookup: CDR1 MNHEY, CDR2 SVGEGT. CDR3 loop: CASRWGLAYTDTQYF. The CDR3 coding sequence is TGTGCCAGCAGGTGGGGACTAGCGTACACAGATACGCAGTATTTT.

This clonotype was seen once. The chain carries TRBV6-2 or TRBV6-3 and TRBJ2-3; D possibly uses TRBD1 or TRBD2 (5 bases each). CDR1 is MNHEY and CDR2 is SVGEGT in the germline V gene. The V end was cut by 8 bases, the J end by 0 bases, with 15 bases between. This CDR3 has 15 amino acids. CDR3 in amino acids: CASGRRGPSTDTQYF. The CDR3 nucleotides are TGTGCCAGCGGGCGACGGGGACCGAGCACAGATACGCAGTATTTT.

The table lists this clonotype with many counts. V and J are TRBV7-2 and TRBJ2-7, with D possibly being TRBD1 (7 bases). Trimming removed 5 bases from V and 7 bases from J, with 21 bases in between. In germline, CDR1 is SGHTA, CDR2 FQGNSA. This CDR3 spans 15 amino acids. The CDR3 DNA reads TGTGCCAGCAGCCCGTTCGGGACAGCCCGGGGGGAGCAGTACTTC. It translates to CASSPFGTARGEQYF.

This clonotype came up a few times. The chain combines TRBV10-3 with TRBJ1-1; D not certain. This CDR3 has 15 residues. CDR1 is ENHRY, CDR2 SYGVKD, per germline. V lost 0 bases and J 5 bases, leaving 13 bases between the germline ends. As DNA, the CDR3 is TGTGCCATCAGTGAGTCGTACCCACGGAGGACTGAAGCTTTCTTT. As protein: CAISESYPRRTEAFF.

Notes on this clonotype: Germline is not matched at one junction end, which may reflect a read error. For the CDR3, the DNA is TGTACCATCAGTGAGCCCTTTCCCGGACTAGCGGGTGAGACCCAGTACTTC. Translation gives CTISEPFPGLAGETQYF. The chain couples TRBV10-3 to TRBJ2-5; 11 nucleotides match TRBD2. The germline CDR1 and CDR2 sequences are ENHRY and SYGVKD. The CDR3 is 17 amino acids.